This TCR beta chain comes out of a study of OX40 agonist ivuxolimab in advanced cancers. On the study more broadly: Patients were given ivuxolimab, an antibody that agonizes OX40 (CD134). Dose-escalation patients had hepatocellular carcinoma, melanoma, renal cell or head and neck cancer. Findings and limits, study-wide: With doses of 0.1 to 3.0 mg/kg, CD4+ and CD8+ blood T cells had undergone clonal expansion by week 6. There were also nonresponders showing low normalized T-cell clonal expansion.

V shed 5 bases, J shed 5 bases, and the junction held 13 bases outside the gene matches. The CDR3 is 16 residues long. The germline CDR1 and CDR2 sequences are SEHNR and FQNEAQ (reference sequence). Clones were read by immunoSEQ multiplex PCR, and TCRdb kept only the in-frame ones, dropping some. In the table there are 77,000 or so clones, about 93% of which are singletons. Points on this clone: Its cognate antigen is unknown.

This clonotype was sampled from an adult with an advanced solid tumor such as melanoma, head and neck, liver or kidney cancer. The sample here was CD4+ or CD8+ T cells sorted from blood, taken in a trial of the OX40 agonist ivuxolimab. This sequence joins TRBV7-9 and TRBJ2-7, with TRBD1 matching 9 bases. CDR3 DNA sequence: TGTGCCAGCAGCGATACAACAGGGGGCGTTGGTGACGAGCAGTACTTC. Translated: CASSDTTGGVGDEQYF.